The clone carrying this TCR beta chain occurred a few times. The target antigen is unknown. The data are from a study of a mutant IDH1 vaccine in newly diagnosed glioma. Overall study context: The start of vaccination came 4-6 weeks after radiotherapy alone, or with temozolomide cycles. The earlier regimen, radiotherapy, temozolomide, or both, was most often both. Treated patients were roughly 62% male, approximately 38% female, mean age around 40 years.

Time point defined: week 35, safety follow-up. All doses held 300 ug of mutant IDH1 20-mer peptide, with topical imiquimod. Germline V gives CDR1 MNHEY, CDR2 SMNVEV (reference sequence). Trimming removed 6 bases from V and 8 bases from J; junction bases left unmatched: 3. The CDR3 has 12 residues. Data came from immunoSEQ multiplex PCR; TCRdb stores just in-frame clones and leaves some out. The table has some 54,000 clones, 84% seen once; the top ten hold around 4.1%. The TCR originated in a woman under 30 with glioma. The rearrangement joins TRBV27 to TRBJ1-2; TRBD1 matches 10 bases. The input for sequencing was PBMCs, taken from a glioma patient whose treatment included an IDH1 peptide vaccine. CDR3 in DNA: TGTGCCAGCAGAGGGACAGGGGAAGGCTACACCTTC. This encodes CASRGTGEGYTF.